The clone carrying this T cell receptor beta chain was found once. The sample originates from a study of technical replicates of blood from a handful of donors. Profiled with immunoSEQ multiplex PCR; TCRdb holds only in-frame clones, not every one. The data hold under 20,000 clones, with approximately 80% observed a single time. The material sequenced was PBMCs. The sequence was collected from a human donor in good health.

In DNA, the CDR3 is TGCGCCAGCAGCTTCCAGGACAAACAAGAGACCCAGTACTTC. Translated, it gives CASSFQDKQETQYF. The chain joins TRBV5-1 to TRBJ2-5, with a tentative D call TRBD1 (5 bases). Trimming removed 2 bases from V and 2 bases from J, with 10 bases in between. Germline CDR1 and CDR2: SGHRS and YFSETQ. The CDR3 has 14 amino acids.